The 26 T cell receptor beta chains given below trace back to one sample, sequenced in a study of patients and donors after allogeneic stem cell transplantation. In TCRdb, the RT-PCR reads were re-called with MiXCR into one record per CDR3 protein. Among approximately 33,000 distinct CDR3 sequences listed, under 7.5% were seen once. Sequences were obtained from blood, either unsorted or a sorted T cell fraction (not recorded which). These receptors all come from a human donor who was either an allogeneic HSCT recipient or a stem cell or donor lymphocyte infusion donor (not recorded which). It is not recorded whose cells these are; they may come from a transplant donor.

In DNA form, the CDR3 reads TGTGCCAGCAGCATTCCAGGGGAAAGTGGCTATGGCTACACCTTC. Protein product: CASSIPGESGYGYTF. V usage is TRBV5-4 and J usage is TRBJ1-2, with a weak D call TRBD1 (6 bases). The germline V gene encodes CDR1 SGHNT and CDR2 YYREEE (reference sequence). This CDR3 spans 15 amino acids. Trimming removed 4 bases at V and 4 bases at J, with 17 bases between.

Many counts were recorded for this clonotype. The chain recombines TRBV12-3 or TRBV12-4 with TRBJ2-2, with D possibly being TRBD2 (6 bases). This CDR3 contains 14 residues. V was pared by 9 bases and J by 6 bases, with 17 bases between. CDR3 nucleotides: TGTGCCAGTAGCCGGAGGGCCGTTGCCGGGGAGCTGTTTTTT. Translating gives CASSRRAVAGELFF.

This clonotype was observed many times. The CDR3 spells CASSLSLSSGSEQFF. CDR3 DNA sequence: TGCGCCAGCAGCTTGTCCCTTTCCAGCGGGAGTGAGCAGTTCTTC. J is TRBJ2-1 and V is TRBV5-1, with 8 bases identical to TRBD2. The V gene's germline CDR1 is SGHRS and CDR2 YFSETQ. V lost 1 base and J lost 9; bases outside the gene matches: 9. The CDR3 totals 15 residues. Combining the CDR3 with reference TRBV5-1 and TRBJ2-1 gives the whole variable domain KAGVTQTPRYLIKTRGQQVTLSCSPISGHRSVSWYQQTPGQGLQFLFEYFSETQRNKGNFPGRFSGRQFSNSRSEMNVSTLELGDSALYLCASSLSLSSGSEQFFGPGTRLTVL.

This clonotype was seen many times. The genes are TRBV6-5 and TRBJ2-5; 7 bases align to TRBD1. Trimming removed 10 bases from V and 0 bases from J; junction bases left unmatched: 14. Germline CDR1 is MNHEY and CDR2 is SVGAGI. CDR3 length: 16 amino acids. The CDR3 DNA reads as TGTGCCACCTTAAGAAGTGGGACAGCCAACCAAGAGACCCAGTACTTC. Translated: CATLRSGTANQETQYF.

This clonotype was seen more than once but under ten times. The V call is TRBV6-5, the J call TRBJ2-1; 11 nucleotides line up with TRBD2. Germline V gene sequence: CDR1 MNHEY, CDR2 SVGAGI. With 7 bases clipped from V and 6 bases from J, the junction kept 11 bases outside the gene matches. This CDR3 is built from 16 residues. CDR3 nucleotides: TGTGCCAGCACTCCCAACCTAGCGGGAGGCGTCAATGAGCAGTTCTTC. This gives the protein CASTPNLAGGVNEQFF.

This clonotype occurred a few times. The J gene is TRBJ2-5, the V gene TRBV5-4; D is perhaps TRBD2 (5 bases). CDR3 size: 13 residues. The germline gives CDR1 SGHNT, CDR2 YYREEE (reference sequence). The V gene lost 3 bases and the J gene lost 1 base, with 7 bases spanning the gap. CDR3 sequence (DNA): TGTGCCAGCAGCTCAGCGGCCCAAGAGACCCAGTACTTC. Protein product: CASSSAAQETQYF.

The gene calls are TRBV7-3 and TRBJ2-1; possible D gene TRBD1, 5 bases. The germline V and J ends were trimmed by 5 bases and 4 bases, with 18 bases remaining between them. CDR3 size: 16 residues. CDR1 SGHTA and CDR2 FQGTGA come from the germline V gene. The CDR3 reads CASSPLRTPRYNEQFF. The CDR3 DNA follows: TGTGCCAGCAGCCCTTTGAGGACACCGAGGTACAATGAGCAGTTCTTC.

A few counts support this clonotype. The V call is TRBV11-1, the J call TRBJ2-1; no firm D call. The V and J ends lost 5 bases and 6 bases respectively, with 8 bases between them. The CDR3 extends over 12 amino acids. Germline CDR1 SGHAT, CDR2 FQDESV (reference sequence). The DNA of the CDR3 is TGTGCCAGCAGCCTACTATCCAATGAGCAGTTCTTC. This sequence encodes CASSLLSNEQFF. Full variable domain (missing parts from reference TRBV11-1 and TRBJ2-1): EAEVAQSPRYKITEKSQAVAFWCDPISGHATLYWYRQILGQGPELLVQFQDESVVDDSQLPKDRFSAERLKGVDSTLKIQPAELGDSAMYLCASSLLSNEQFFGPGTRLTVL.

This clonotype has just a few counts. The chain recombines TRBV7-9 with TRBJ2-5, with D uncertain. The ends were cut back, 5 bases at V and 5 bases at J, with 18 bases in the middle. CDR1 is SEHNR, CDR2 FQNEAQ, per germline (reference sequence). The CDR3 is 15 residues long. CDR3 in DNA: TGTGCCAGCAGCACAAAAAGTGTCAGGATGGAGACCCAGTACTTC. This codes for CASSTKSVRMETQYF.

The table lists this clonotype with many counts. The genes are TRBV20-1 and TRBJ1-2, with a possible D match to TRBD1 (5 bases). This CDR3 has 15 amino acids. Germline-derived CDR1 and CDR2 are DFQATT and SNEGSKA (reference sequence). V was trimmed by 0 bases and J by 7 bases, leaving 18 bases between them. This CDR3 is CSAREHRTYDSGYTF. The CDR3 coding sequence is TGCAGTGCTAGAGAACACAGGACTTACGACTCTGGCTACACCTTC.

At least ten counts were recorded for this clonotype. The J gene is TRBJ2-1, the V gene TRBV25-1, with a tentative D call TRBD2 (5 bases). CDR3 length: 13 residues. Germline V CDR1 and CDR2: MGHDK, SYGVNS. Trimming left V 6 bases short and J 5 bases short, with 11 bases between. CDR3 protein: CASRQRINNEQFF. CDR3 nucleotides: TGTGCCAGCAGACAGCGGATTAACAATGAGCAGTTCTTC. Using reference TRBV25-1 and TRBJ2-1 for the parts outside the CDR3, the full variable domain is EADIYQTPRYLVIGTGKKITLECSQTMGHDKMYWYQQDPGMELHLIHYSYGVNSTEKGDLSSESTVSRIRTEHFPLTLESARPSHTSQYLCASRQRINNEQFFGPGTRLTVL.

This clonotype was counted at least ten times. CDR3 region: CASSQHHKGWTNEKLFF. In DNA form, the CDR3 reads TGTGCCAGCAGCCAGCACCATAAAGGGTGGACTAATGAAAAACTGTTTTTT. The chain employs TRBV4-2 and TRBJ1-4; D not certain. The CDR3 runs to 17 residues. The germline CDR1 and CDR2 sequences are LGHNA and YNFKEQ. Trimming took off 3 bases at V and 2 bases at J, with 16 bases between the two ends.

This clonotype has at least ten counts. The chain joins TRBV12-3 or TRBV12-4 to TRBJ2-3; D is unclear. V lost 6 bases to trimming and J lost 8 bases, with 6 bases between them. The CDR3 runs 10 residues. CDR3 in amino acids: CASRLTTQYF. The CDR3 DNA reads TGTGCCAGCAGACTAACTACGCAGTATTTT.

This clonotype was seen many times. CDR3 protein: CASSLSTYEQYF. The CDR3 DNA reads as TGTGCCAGCAGCTTAAGCACCTACGAGCAGTACTTC. The chain is built from TRBV7-9 and TRBJ2-7; unclear D gene. There are 12 residues in the CDR3. Germline lookup yields CDR1 SEHNR and CDR2 FQNEAQ (reference sequence). Trimming stripped 2 bases from V and 2 bases from J, with 4 bases between.

This clonotype was seen a handful of times. The CDR3 loop is CASNRGDEQFF. The CDR3 DNA follows: TGTGCCAGCAACCGAGGGGATGAGCAGTTCTTC. V is TRBV2 and J is TRBJ2-1, with D perhaps TRBD1 or TRBD2 (5 bases each). V was cut by 7 bases and J by 8 bases, with 9 bases left in between. CDR3 length equals 11 residues. Germline-derived CDR1 and CDR2 are SNHLY and FYNNEI.

The sample holds many counts of this clonotype. The V and J genes are TRBV12-3 or TRBV12-4 and TRBJ2-4; 8 bases map to TRBD2. The length of the CDR3 is 14 residues. V lost 3 bases, J lost 8 bases, and 6 bases stayed unmatched. CDR3 residues: CASSFAGGRDIQYF. Written as DNA, the CDR3 is TGTGCCAGCAGTTTCGCGGGAGGACGGGACATTCAGTACTTC.

This clonotype has at least ten counts. The chain recombines TRBV19 with TRBJ1-1; D is unresolved. V was shortened by 3 bases and J by 0 bases, with 8 bases between the two germline ends. CDR3 length: 14 amino acids. Germline V lookup: CDR1 LNHDA, CDR2 SQIVND (reference sequence). The CDR3 spells CASSMGFMNTEAFF. CDR3 sequence (DNA): TGTGCCAGTAGTATGGGTTTCATGAACACTGAAGCTTTCTTT.

This clonotype was seen only a few times. This chain uses TRBV5-1 with TRBJ2-6, with unresolved D. Germline V CDR1 and CDR2: SGHRS, YFSETQ. The germline V and J ends were trimmed by 3 bases and 0 bases, with 10 bases remaining between them. The CDR3 is made up of 16 amino acids. The CDR3 spells CASSSANFSGANVLTF. The CDR3 nucleotides are TGCGCCAGCAGCTCAGCAAATTTCTCTGGGGCCAACGTCCTGACTTTC.

This clonotype was seen repeatedly, ten times or more. V usage is TRBV14 and J usage is TRBJ2-3; 9 positions match TRBD1. This CDR3 is 14 amino acids long. Trimming removed 3 bases from V and 5 bases from J; junction bases left unmatched: 3. Germline values: CDR1 SGHDN, CDR2 FVKESK. The CDR3 loop reads CASSQGTGRDTQYF. The CDR3 bases are TGTGCCAGCAGCCAGGGGACAGGGCGAGATACGCAGTATTTT.

This clonotype was observed many times. The chain has TRBV27 and TRBJ1-2, with D uncertain. This CDR3 contains 13 residues. The V gene's germline CDR1 is MNHEY and CDR2 SMNVEV (reference sequence). V was cut by 3 bases and J by 8 bases, with 13 bases left in between. The CDR3 sequence: CASSLAPHLGYTF. As DNA, the CDR3 is TGTGCCAGCAGTTTGGCACCGCACTTGGGCTACACCTTC.

Notes on this clonotype: Compared with germline, one end of the junction differs, possibly owing to a read error. The rearrangement links TRBV7-9 to TRBJ2-7; 8 bases map to TRBD2. Per the germline V gene, CDR1 is SEHNR and CDR2 is FQNEAQ (reference sequence). The CDR3 has 15 residues. The CDR3 is CASSLGTSGLYEQYF. CDR3 sequence (DNA): TGTGCCAGCAGTTTAGGAACTAGCGGTCTCTACGAGCAGTACTTC.

This clonotype was picked up many times. J is TRBJ1-1 and V is TRBV7-8; D remains unclear. There are 15 residues in the CDR3. Germline lookup yields CDR1 SGHVS and CDR2 FQNEAQ. V lost 1 base to trimming and J lost 2 bases, with 11 bases between them. The CDR3 DNA follows: TGTGCCAGCAGCTTAGGGCGACCCCCAAACACTGAAGCTTTCTTT. This gives the protein CASSLGRPPNTEAFF.

This clonotype occurred a few times. The chain employs TRBV18 and TRBJ2-2; D might be TRBD1 (6 bases). Germline assignment: CDR1 KGHSH and CDR2 LQKENI. CDR3 length: 14 residues. V was trimmed by 1 base and J by 4 bases, leaving 7 bases between them. In DNA, the CDR3 is TGTGCCAGCTCACCACGGGGGCGCACCGGGGAGCTGTTTTTT. It is translated as CASSPRGRTGELFF. The full variable domain, rest sourced from reference TRBV18 and TRBJ2-2, is NAGVMQNPRHLVRRRGQEARLRCSPMKGHSHVYWYRQLPEEGLKFMVYLQKENIIDESGMPKERFSAEFPKEGPSILRIQQVVRGDSAAYFCASSPRGRTGELFFGEGSRLTVL.

In this sample, this clonotype turned up many times. The J gene is TRBJ1-5, the V gene TRBV28; 9 bases match TRBD1. V gave up 3 bases and J gave up 4 bases; unmatched junction bases: 10. Germline V gene sequence: CDR1 MDHEN, CDR2 SYDVKM. CDR3 length equals 17 residues. The CDR3 sequence: CASSFHPYGTGNQPQHF. The CDR3 DNA is TGTGCCAGCAGTTTCCACCCCTACGGGACAGGGAATCAGCCCCAGCATTTT.

This clonotype was recorded a few times. The rearrangement joins TRBV7-8 to TRBJ2-7; 7 nucleotides match TRBD1. Germline loops: CDR1 SGHVS, CDR2 FQNEAQ. CDR3 length equals 13 residues. V dropped 5 bases and J dropped 2; count of bases not matched to a gene: 3. The CDR3 DNA sequence: TGTGCCAGCAGCCGGGACAGAACCTACGAGCAGTACTTC. Translated, it gives CASSRDRTYEQYF. Full variable domain (rest looked up from reference TRBV7-8 and TRBJ2-7): GAGVSQSPRYKVAKRGQDVALRCDPISGHVSLFWYQQALGQGPEFLTYFQNEAQLDKSGLPSDRFFAERPEGSVSTLKIQRTQQEDSAVYLCASSRDRTYEQYFGPGTRLTVT.

The chain joins TRBV4-1 to TRBJ2-7; TRBD1 matches 9 bases. This CDR3 comprises 14 residues. V lost 4 bases, J lost 2 bases, and 3 bases stayed unmatched. The germline CDR1 and CDR2 sequences are MGHRA and YSYEKL. The CDR3 reads CASSRDRGTYEQYF. The DNA for the CDR3 is TGCGCCAGCAGCCGAGACAGGGGGACCTACGAGCAGTACTTC.